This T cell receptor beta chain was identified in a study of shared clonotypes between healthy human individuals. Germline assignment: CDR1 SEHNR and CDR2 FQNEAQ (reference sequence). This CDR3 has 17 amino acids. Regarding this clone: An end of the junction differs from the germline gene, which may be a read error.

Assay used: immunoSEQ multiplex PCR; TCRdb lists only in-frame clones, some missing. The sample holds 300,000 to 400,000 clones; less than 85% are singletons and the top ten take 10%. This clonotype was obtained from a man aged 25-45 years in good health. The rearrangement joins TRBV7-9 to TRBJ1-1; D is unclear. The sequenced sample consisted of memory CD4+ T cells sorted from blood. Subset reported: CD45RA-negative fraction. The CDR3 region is CASSPEVQDLLNIEAFF. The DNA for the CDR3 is TGTGCCAGCAGCCCCGAAGTGCAGGACTTACTGAACATTGAAGCTTTCTTT.